The rows below give T cell receptor beta chains drawn from one sample of a study of PD-1 blockade in classical Hodgkin lymphoma. Profiling relied on immunoSEQ multiplex PCR, and the TCRdb table lists in-frame clones only, not all of them. The sample contains around 10,000 clones, about 80% of which appear only once. The material sequenced was peripheral blood mononuclear cells (PBMCs), taken at baseline. The source is a human donor with classical Hodgkin lymphoma. Each CDR3 is given with its conserved first and last residue. The D gene is left open where the match is weak. Size values are once, few and many counts, or a class for expanded clones, and some rows have none.

J | V | size | D | CDR3 | DNA
TRBJ2-3 | TRBV5-4 | - | - | CASSSTGFEDTDTQYF | TGTGCCAGCAGCTCAACAGGGTTCGAAGACACAGATACGCAGTATTTT
TRBJ1-1 | TRBV11-2 | once | - | CASSLDLGVLIAFF | TGTGCCAGCAGCTTAGATCTCGGGGTCCTGATCGCTTTCTTT
TRBJ1-3 | TRBV28 | few | - | CASSLLAGFNTIYF | TGTGCCAGCAGTTTATTGGCTGGATTTAACACCATATATTTT
TRBJ2-7 | TRBV15 | - | - | CATSRDGRGPTEQYF | TGTGCCACCAGCAGAGATGGGCGGGGGCCCACGGAGCAGTACTTC
TRBJ1-1 | TRBV5-1 | - | - | CASSLERGLNTEAFF | TGCGCCAGCAGCTTGGAGCGGGGGTTGAACACTGAAGCTTTCTTT
TRBJ2-1 | TRBV10-2 | - | - | CASRTRPKYHEQFF | TGCGCCAGCAGGACAAGGCCCAAATACCATGAGCAGTTCTTC
TRBJ1-5 | TRBV7-2 | - | TRBD1 | CASSLSAGGQVINQPQHF | TGTGCCAGCAGCTTATCCGCGGGGGGACAGGTTATCAATCAGCCCCAGCATTTT
TRBJ1-1 | TRBV5-4 | - | - | CASSLGQARKAFF | TGTGCCAGCAGCTTGGGACAGGCCCGAAAAGCTTTCTTT
TRBJ2-3 | TRBV19 | - | TRBD2 | CASSIIPSGITSTDTQYF | TGTGCCAGTAGTATAATCCCTAGCGGGATAACTAGCACAGATACGCAGTATTTT
TRBJ2-7 | TRBV9 | - | - | CASSGLPGAGDEQYF | TGTGCCAGCAGCGGACTGCCAGGGGCGGGAGACGAGCAGTACTTC
TRBJ2-4 | TRBV28 | few | - | CASQRMGIAKNIQYF | TGTGCCAGTCAAAGAATGGGCATAGCCAAAAACATTCAGTACTTC
TRBJ2-3 | TRBV4-2 | - | - | CASSQVLGAGPTDTQYF | TGTGCCAGCAGCCAAGTACTGGGGGCGGGGCCCACAGATACGCAGTATTTT
TRBJ2-7 | TRBV28 | - | - | CASRPNLQYEQYF | TGTGCCAGCAGGCCAAACCTACAGTACGAGCAGTACTTC
TRBJ2-6 | TRBV4-2 | - | - | CASSQDPRKTYSGANVLTF | TGTGCCAGCAGCCAAGATCCTAGGAAAACTTACTCTGGGGCCAACGTCCTGACTTTC
TRBJ2-1 | TRBV14 | once | TRBD2 | CASSQTSGRAQSYNEQFF | TGTGCCAGCAGCCAGACTAGCGGGAGGGCTCAGTCCTACAATGAGCAGTTCTTC
TRBJ2-2 | TRBV7-9 | few | TRBD2 | CASSPGGDRELFF | TGTGCCAGCAGCCCGGGGGGGGATCGGGAGCTGTTTTTT
TRBJ2-3 | TRBV15 | - | TRBD2 | CATSTSGSTDTQYF | TGTGCCACCAGCACTAGCGGGAGCACAGATACGCAGTATTTT
TRBJ1-5 | TRBV27 | - | - | CASSPGRSNQPQHF | TGTGCCAGCAGTCCGGGCAGGAGCAATCAGCCCCAGCATTTT
TRBJ2-7 | TRBV15 | - | - | CATSRDLGYEQYF | TGTGCCACCAGCAGAGATCTAGGCTACGAGCAGTACTTC
TRBJ2-7 | TRBV2 | - | TRBD1 | CASSGSTGTGGYEQYF | TGTGCCAGCAGTGGGTCTACCGGGACAGGGGGTTACGAGCAGTACTTC
TRBJ2-3 | TRBV10-3 | - | TRBD2 | CAISDKTSVATDTQYF | TGTGCCATCAGTGACAAGACTAGCGTTGCGACAGATACGCAGTATTTT
TRBJ1-4 | TRBV11-2 | - | - | CASSLDQSVKLFF | TGTGCCAGCAGCTTAGATCAAAGTGTGAAACTGTTTTTT
TRBJ2-5 | TRBV5-4 | - | - | CASSFGSTQETQYF | TGTGCCAGCAGCTTCGGGTCTACTCAAGAGACCCAGTACTTC
TRBJ1-2 | TRBV29-1 | - | - | CSVEQGTASNGYTF | TGCAGCGTTGAACAGGGAACCGCCTCGAATGGCTACACCTTC
TRBJ1-1 | TRBV5-1 | - | TRBD1 | CASSLVPPGQGARNTEAFF | TGCGCCAGCAGCTTGGTGCCACCGGGACAGGGGGCAAGGAACACTGAAGCTTTCTTT
TRBJ2-1 | TRBV30 | - | - | CAWSPTSDEQFF | TGTGCCTGGAGTCCAACCAGCGATGAGCAGTTCTTC
TRBJ2-5 | TRBV18 | once | - | CASSLRVETQYF | TGTGCCAGCTCCCTCAGGGTGGAGACCCAGTACTTC
TRBJ2-1 | TRBV30 | - | - | CAWSVTDYEFF | TGTGCCTGGAGTGTAACGGATTACGAGTTCTTC
TRBJ1-2 | TRBV6-1 | few | - | CASSERGTGGYTF | TGTGCCAGCAGTGAACGAGGGACTGGGGGCTACACCTTC
TRBJ2-1 | TRBV20-1 | - | - | CSAPGPNEQFF | TGCAGTGCTCCCGGACCTAATGAGCAGTTCTTC
TRBJ2-5 | TRBV6-1 | few | TRBD1 | CASSEVGTDQETQYF | TGTGCCAGCAGTGAAGTAGGGACAGACCAAGAGACCCAGTACTTC
TRBJ2-3 | TRBV6-6 | - | TRBD2 | CASVKRLAPNTDTQYF | TGTGCCAGCGTAAAGAGACTAGCGCCCAACACAGATACGCAGTATTTT
TRBJ2-2 | TRBV27 | - | - | CASSLSRGGELFF | TGTGCCAGCAGTTTGAGTAGGGGCGGGGAGCTGTTTTTT
TRBJ2-1 | TRBV15 | - | - | CATSPDARSYNEQFF | TGTGCCACCAGTCCCGACGCCCGCTCCTACAATGAGCAGTTCTTC
TRBJ1-5 | TRBV7-2 | - | - | CASSLHGRRQPQHF | TGTGCCAGCAGCTTACACGGTCGCCGTCAGCCCCAGCATTTT
TRBJ2-2 | TRBV9 | - | TRBD2 | CASSLLGGSFDTGELFF | TGTGCCAGCAGCCTCCTGGGCGGGAGTTTCGACACCGGGGAGCTGTTTTTT
TRBJ2-5 | TRBV7-7 | once | - | CASSLARVETQYF | TGTGCCAGCAGCTTAGCCAGGGTAGAGACCCAGTACTTC
TRBJ2-5 | TRBV5-1 | - | TRBD1 | CASSLGEQGETQYF | TGCGCCAGCAGCCTAGGGGAACAGGGGGAGACCCAGTACTTC
TRBJ2-1 | TRBV19 | - | - | CASSTGFYNEQFF | TGTGCCAGTAGTACGGGGTTCTACAATGAGCAGTTCTTC
TRBJ1-2 | TRBV6-5 | - | - | CASRSLLLGVYGYTF | TGTGCCAGCAGAAGCCTCCTTTTGGGGGTTTATGGCTACACCTTC
TRBJ2-1 | TRBV10-1 | - | - | CASSEFGSGHNEQFF | TGCGCCAGCAGTGAGTTTGGTAGCGGACACAATGAGCAGTTCTTC
TRBJ2-2 | TRBV4-1 | - | TRBD2 | CASSQMASGTGELFF | TGCGCCAGCAGCCAAATGGCTAGCGGAACCGGGGAGCTGTTTTTT
TRBJ1-5 | TRBV6-6 | - | TRBD1 | CASSPLRGADNQPQHF | TGTGCCAGCAGTCCCCTCAGGGGGGCAGACAATCAGCCCCAGCATTTT
TRBJ2-1 | TRBV18 | - | - | CASSPSDSSEQFF | TGTGCCAGCTCCCCATCCGACTCCAGCGAGCAGTTCTTC
TRBJ2-7 | TRBV28 | - | - | CASSLPGYGQYF | TGTGCCAGCAGTTTACCCGGTTACGGGCAGTACTTC
TRBJ2-5 | TRBV5-4 | - | TRBD2 | CASSLGAGVGQETQYF | TGTGCCAGCAGCTTGGGGGCGGGAGTGGGGCAAGAGACCCAGTACTTC
TRBJ2-1 | TRBV7-6 | - | - | CASSSGILNEQFF | TGTGCCAGCAGCTCCGGAATCCTCAATGAGCAGTTCTTC
TRBJ2-5 | TRBV4-2 | - | - | CASSQAADQETQYF | TGTGCCAGCAGCCAAGCAGCGGACCAAGAGACCCAGTACTTC
TRBJ1-1 | TRBV18 | - | - | CASSPLRAGGELNTEAFF | TGTGCCAGCTCACCCCTTCGAGCCGGAGGGGAGCTGAACACTGAAGCTTTCTTT
TRBJ1-4 | TRBV13 | - | TRBD1 | CASSSTGLGLTNEKLFF | TGTGCCAGCAGCTCGACAGGGCTTGGTCTCACTAATGAAAAACTGTTTTTT
TRBJ2-1 | TRBV29-1 | - | TRBD2 | CSGKRESWEQFF | TGCAGCGGGAAGCGGGAGTCCTGGGAGCAGTTCTTC
TRBJ2-6 | TRBV27 | - | TRBD1 | CASWDRGSSGANVLTF | TGTGCCAGCTGGGACAGGGGCTCCTCTGGGGCCAACGTCCTGACTTTC
TRBJ2-1 | TRBV5-1 | - | TRBD2 | CASSLAGLAGVPLNEQFF | TGCGCCAGCAGCTTGGCCGGGCTAGCGGGAGTCCCTCTTAATGAGCAGTTCTTC
TRBJ2-1 | TRBV19 | - | TRBD2 | CASSSIGTSGLYEQFF | TGTGCCAGTAGTTCGATTGGGACTAGCGGTCTCTATGAGCAGTTCTTC